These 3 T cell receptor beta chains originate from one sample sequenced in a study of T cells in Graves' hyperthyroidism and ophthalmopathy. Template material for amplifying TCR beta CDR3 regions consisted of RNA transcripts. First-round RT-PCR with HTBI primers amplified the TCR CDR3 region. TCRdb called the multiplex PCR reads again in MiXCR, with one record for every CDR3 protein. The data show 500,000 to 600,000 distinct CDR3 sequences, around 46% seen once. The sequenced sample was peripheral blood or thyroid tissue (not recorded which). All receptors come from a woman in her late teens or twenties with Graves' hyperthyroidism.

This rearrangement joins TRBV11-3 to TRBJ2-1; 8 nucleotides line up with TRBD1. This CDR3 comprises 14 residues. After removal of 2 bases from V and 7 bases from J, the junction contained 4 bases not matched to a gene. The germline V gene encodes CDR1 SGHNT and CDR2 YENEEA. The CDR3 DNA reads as TGTGCCAGCAGCTTATCAGGGGGCGGGAATGAGCAGTTCTTC. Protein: CASSLSGGGNEQFF. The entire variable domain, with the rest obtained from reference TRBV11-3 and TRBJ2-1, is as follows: EAGVVQSPRYKIIEKKQPVAFWCNPISGHNTLYWYLQNLGQGPELLIRYENEEAVDDSQLPKDRFSAERLKGVDSTLKIQPAELGDSAVYLCASSLSGGGNEQFFGPGTRLTVL.

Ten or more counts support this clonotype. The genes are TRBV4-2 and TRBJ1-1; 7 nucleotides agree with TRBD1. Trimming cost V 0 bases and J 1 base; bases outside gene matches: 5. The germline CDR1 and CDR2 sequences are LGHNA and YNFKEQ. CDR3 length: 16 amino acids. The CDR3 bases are TGTGCCAGCAGCCAAGATATCAACAGGGGGAACACTGAAGCTTTCTTT. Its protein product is CASSQDINRGNTEAFF.

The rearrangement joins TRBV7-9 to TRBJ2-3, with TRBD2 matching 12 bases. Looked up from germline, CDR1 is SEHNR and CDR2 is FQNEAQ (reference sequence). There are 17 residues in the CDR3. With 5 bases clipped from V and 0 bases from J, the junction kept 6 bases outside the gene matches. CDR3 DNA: TGTGCCAGCAGCGTGACTAGCGGGGGAACTAGCACAGATACGCAGTATTTT. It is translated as CASSVTSGGTSTDTQYF.